The rows below give T cell receptor beta chains drawn from one sample of a study of shared clonotypes between healthy human individuals. Assay: immunoSEQ multiplex PCR; the TCRdb copy retains only in-frame clones and omits some. This sample has a few million clones, with 93% found just once. The sequenced sample consisted of naive CD4+ T cells from PBMCs. These receptors came from a man between 18 and 29 years old in good health. Some clones in this sample may be carry-over from other donors' samples. Both conserved end residues are trimmed from each CDR3. Part of the rows lack a size; the others show once, few, many or a class for expanded clones.

clone size: NA
V gene: TRBV11-3
J gene: TRBJ1-1
CDR3 protein: ASSSGGSLNTEAF

clone size: NA
V gene: TRBV2
J gene: TRBJ2-2
CDR3 protein: ASSWTQTNTGELF

clone size: once
V gene: TRBV29-1
J gene: TRBJ1-5
CDR3 protein: SVLFGGGQLNQPQH

clone size: once
V gene: TRBV11-1
J gene: TRBJ2-7
CDR3 protein: ASSLMDKAGYEQY

clone size: NA
V gene: TRBV7-3
J gene: TRBJ2-5
CDR3 protein: ASSPRLAGDETQY

clone size: few
V gene: TRBV7-2
J gene: TRBJ1-2
CDR3 protein: ASSLEPTQGYGYT

clone size: NA
V gene: TRBV7-2
J gene: TRBJ1-1
CDR3 protein: ASSLQQGVIRSTEAF

clone size: few
V gene: TRBV7-2
J gene: TRBJ2-3
CDR3 protein: ASSLGWTDTQY

clone size: NA
V gene: TRBV6-5
J gene: TRBJ1-1
CDR3 protein: ASSLAQGGTEAF

clone size: NA
V gene: TRBV29-1
J gene: TRBJ2-3
CDR3 protein: SVRGRGTDTQY

clone size: NA
V gene: TRBV10-3
J gene: TRBJ2-5
CDR3 protein: AISEASRETQY

clone size: NA
V gene: TRBV9
J gene: TRBJ2-2
CDR3 protein: ASSVDLRGELF

clone size: NA
V gene: TRBV5-1
J gene: TRBJ2-3
CDR3 protein: ASSIGLAGGDTQY

clone size: NA
V gene: TRBV6-5
J gene: TRBJ1-1
CDR3 protein: ASSPWARPSEAF

clone size: NA
V gene: TRBV5-1
J gene: TRBJ1-1
CDR3 protein: ASSLAGHLNTEAF

clone size: NA
V gene: TRBV11-3
J gene: TRBJ2-2
CDR3 protein: ASSLGQGRTTGELF

clone size: NA
V gene: TRBV10-3
J gene: TRBJ2-3
CDR3 protein: AITRQGGADTQY

clone size: NA
V gene: TRBV28
J gene: TRBJ1-3
CDR3 protein: ASSSTGADRGFGNTIY

clone size: NA
V gene: TRBV10-3
J gene: TRBJ2-7
CDR3 protein: AIRPQVRDYEQY

clone size: NA
V gene: TRBV30
J gene: TRBJ1-3
CDR3 protein: AWSLSGTHSGNTIY

clone size: once
V gene: TRBV2
J gene: TRBJ2-7
CDR3 protein: AGSDGHEQY

clone size: NA
V gene: TRBV7-3
J gene: TRBJ1-5
CDR3 protein: ASTNNPMQKNQPQH

clone size: NA
V gene: TRBV9
J gene: TRBJ2-6
CDR3 protein: ASSAHRVSGANVLT

clone size: NA
V gene: TRBV5-1
J gene: TRBJ2-1
CDR3 protein: ASSLGDNHYNEQF

clone size: NA
V gene: TRBV29-1
J gene: TRBJ2-1
CDR3 protein: SVEKYNEQF

clone size: NA
V gene: TRBV10-2
J gene: TRBJ2-2
CDR3 protein: ASSPPGNTGELF

clone size: few
V gene: TRBV4-3
J gene: TRBJ1-5
CDR3 protein: ASSQDRGGDQPQH

clone size: NA
V gene: TRBV11-3
J gene: TRBJ1-6
CDR3 protein: ASSSGVGNSPLH

clone size: NA
V gene: TRBV10-3
J gene: TRBJ2-7
CDR3 protein: AISEPQTVGYEQY

clone size: few
V gene: TRBV28
J gene: TRBJ1-1
CDR3 protein: ASSLTGGSAF

clone size: NA
V gene: TRBV6-1
J gene: TRBJ2-1
CDR3 protein: ASCVGGPSVEQF

clone size: NA
V gene: TRBV4-2
J gene: TRBJ2-1
CDR3 protein: ASSPSGHPSNEQF

clone size: NA
V gene: TRBV29-1
J gene: TRBJ2-7
CDR3 protein: SVQLAVSSYEQY

clone size: NA
V gene: TRBV28
J gene: TRBJ2-2
CDR3 protein: ASTPGLGRTGELF

clone size: NA
V gene: TRBV9
J gene: TRBJ2-1
CDR3 protein: ASSPHSNEQF

clone size: NA
V gene: TRBV7-8
J gene: TRBJ2-5
CDR3 protein: ASSVSSGSRETQY

clone size: NA
V gene: TRBV9
J gene: TRBJ2-3
CDR3 protein: ASSVDGGSTDTQY

clone size: NA
V gene: TRBV28
J gene: TRBJ1-2
CDR3 protein: ASSAGTGALYGYT

clone size: NA
V gene: TRBV5-4
J gene: TRBJ2-7
CDR3 protein: ASSSKDGSSYEQY

clone size: NA
V gene: TRBV18
J gene: TRBJ2-5
CDR3 protein: ASSPPPLQYQETQY

clone size: NA
V gene: TRBV18
J gene: TRBJ1-2
CDR3 protein: ASSPRSTGDGYT

clone size: NA
V gene: TRBV2
J gene: TRBJ2-3
CDR3 protein: ASSPTRDNTQY

clone size: NA
V gene: TRBV27
J gene: TRBJ2-7
CDR3 protein: ASSLAGSVYEQY

clone size: NA
V gene: TRBV7-9
J gene: TRBJ1-4
CDR3 protein: ASSPRDRGSEKLF

clone size: NA
V gene: TRBV27
J gene: TRBJ1-4
CDR3 protein: ASSLVGVGEKLL

clone size: NA
V gene: TRBV2
J gene: TRBJ2-5
CDR3 protein: ASSAEAGGGETQY

clone size: NA
V gene: TRBV4-1
J gene: TRBJ2-1
CDR3 protein: ASSRRDEQF

clone size: NA
V gene: TRBV7-9
J gene: TRBJ1-1
CDR3 protein: ASSFRRDREFGTEAF

clone size: NA
V gene: TRBV29-1
J gene: TRBJ2-1
CDR3 protein: SVGIRLTILRNEQF